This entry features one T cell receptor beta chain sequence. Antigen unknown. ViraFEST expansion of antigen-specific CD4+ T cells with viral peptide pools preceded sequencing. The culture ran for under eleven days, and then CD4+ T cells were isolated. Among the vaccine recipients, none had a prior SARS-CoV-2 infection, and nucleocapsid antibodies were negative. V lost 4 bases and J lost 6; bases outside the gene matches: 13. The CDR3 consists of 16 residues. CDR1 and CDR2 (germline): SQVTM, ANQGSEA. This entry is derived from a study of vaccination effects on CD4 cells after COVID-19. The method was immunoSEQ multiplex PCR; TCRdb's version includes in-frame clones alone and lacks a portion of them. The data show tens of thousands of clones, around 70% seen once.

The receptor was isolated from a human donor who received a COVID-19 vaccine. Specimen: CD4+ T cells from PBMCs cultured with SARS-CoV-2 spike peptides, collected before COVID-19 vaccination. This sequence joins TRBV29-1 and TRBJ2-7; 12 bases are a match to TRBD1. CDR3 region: CSVAFRDRGRLGEQYF. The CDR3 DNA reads TGCAGCGTTGCGTTCAGGGACAGGGGGCGCTTGGGCGAGCAGTACTTC.